This TCR beta chain was documented in a study of shared clonotypes between healthy human individuals. Looking at the study overall: CD8 memory received one plate per donor, CD8 naive two, CD4 memory three and CD4 naive three. General study results and limits: Relative to memory subsets, naive subsets generally showed larger estimated richness.

Produced via immunoSEQ multiplex PCR; TCRdb's table is partial and in-frame only. The table shows some 2,500,000 clones, with approximately 93% occurring only once. The V gene's germline CDR1 is SEHNR and CDR2 FQNEAQ (reference sequence). This CDR3 has 14 residues. V was pared by 5 bases and J by 10 bases, with 18 bases between. Remarks on this clone: Its specificity is unknown.

Material for sequencing was naive CD4+ T cells from PBMCs. Subset meaning: CD45RA+ positively selected. This TCR was sampled from a man younger than 30 in good health. Some clones in this sample may be carry-over from other donors' samples. The V gene is TRBV7-9, the J gene TRBJ2-1; weak D call: TRBD1 (5 bases). In DNA form, the CDR3 reads TGTGCCAGCAGCCTGATTGGGGCCGTTAGCGAGCAGTTCTTC. Protein sequence: CASSLIGAVSEQFF.